A selection of T cell receptor beta chains follows, all from one sample in a study of Graves' ophthalmopathy and Graves' hyperthyroidism. One entry per CDR3 protein, called by TCRdb with MiXCR from the multiplex PCR reads. In the table there are about 390,000 distinct CDR3 sequences, about a sixth of which are singletons. Sequencing used peripheral blood. The source is an adult woman with stable Graves' hyperthyroidism. Both conserved end residues are part of each CDR3. D genes are given only for firm matches. Size tells how often a clone was seen (once, few, many) or the class of an expanded clone, and some rows leave it out.

DNA	CDR3	V	J	D	size
TGCGCCAGCAGTGAGTCTCCTTGGAGCGGGTCTGAAGCTTTCTTT	CASSESPWSGSEAFF	TRBV10-1	TRBJ1-1	.	few
TGCGCCAGCAGCCAAGGCAGGGAGTATCCCAATCAGCCCCAGCATTTT	CASSQGREYPNQPQHF	TRBV4-1	TRBJ1-5	.	many
TGCGCCAGCAGTCAACAGGGAGACACTGAAGCTTTCTTT	CASSQQGDTEAFF	TRBV10-2	TRBJ1-1	.	many
TGCGCCAGCAGCCAAGAACTCTTGACTGGAGAGTACGAGCAGTACTTC	CASSQELLTGEYEQYF	TRBV4-1	TRBJ2-7	.	many
TGTGCCAGCAGCTTTGCGGGGTTCGATGGCTACACCTTC	CASSFAGFDGYTF	TRBV27	TRBJ1-2	.	many
TGTGCCAGCAGTTCCCCCCGACAGGGATCCTCCTTCTATGGCTACACCTTC	CASSSPRQGSSFYGYTF	TRBV12-3/TRBV12-4	TRBJ1-2	TRBD1	.
TGTGCCAGCAGCTCCGAAGACAGGGCCAAGGGCGAGCAGTACTTC	CASSSEDRAKGEQYF	TRBV7-9	TRBJ2-7	TRBD1	few
TGTGCCAGCAGTGCTCGGGTGCGAATGGCCCAGTACTTC	CASSARVRMAQYF	TRBV6-2/TRBV6-3	TRBJ2-5	.	many
TGTGCCAGCTGCTGCCGGAAGGAGGGGGGCCGGTCACCCCTCCACTTT	CASCCRKEGGRSPLHF	TRBV28	TRBJ1-6	.	many
TGTGCCAGCAGGAAATACAGGGGATTTGAGACCCAGTACTTC	CASRKYRGFETQYF	TRBV11-3	TRBJ2-5	TRBD1	once